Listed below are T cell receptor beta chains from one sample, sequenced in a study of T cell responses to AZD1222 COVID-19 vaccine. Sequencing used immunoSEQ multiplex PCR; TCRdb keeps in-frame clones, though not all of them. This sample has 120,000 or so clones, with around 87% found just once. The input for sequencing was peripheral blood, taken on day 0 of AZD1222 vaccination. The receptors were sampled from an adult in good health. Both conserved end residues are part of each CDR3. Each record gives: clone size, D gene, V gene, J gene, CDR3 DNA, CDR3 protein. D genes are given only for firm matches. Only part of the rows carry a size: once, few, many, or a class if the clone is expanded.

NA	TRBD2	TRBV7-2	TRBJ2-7	TGTGCCAGCAGCCCATGGACTAGCGGGGCATACGAGCAGTACTTC	CASSPWTSGAYEQYF
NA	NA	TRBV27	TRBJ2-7	TGTGCCAGCAGTTTTCGGGGGAGCTCCTACGAGCAGTACTTC	CASSFRGSSYEQYF
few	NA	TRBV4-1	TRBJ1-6	TGCGCCATCCGCGAGGAGGGAAGGTATAATTCACCCCTCCACTTT	CAIREEGRYNSPLHF
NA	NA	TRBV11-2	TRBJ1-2	TGTGCCAGCAGCTCAGTAGGGGTTAACTATGGCTACACCTTC	CASSSVGVNYGYTF
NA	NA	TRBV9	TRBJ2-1	TGTGCCAGCAGCGTCAGAGACAATGAGCAGTTCTTC	CASSVRDNEQFF
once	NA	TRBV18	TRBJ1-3	TGTGCCAGCTCACCTGGGTCCCCACAGTACTCTGGAAACACCATATATTTT	CASSPGSPQYSGNTIYF
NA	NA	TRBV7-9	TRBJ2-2	TGTGCCAGCAGCTTGCGTAAGGGGACCCTGAACACCGGGGAGCTGTTTTTT	CASSLRKGTLNTGELFF
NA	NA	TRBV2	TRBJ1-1	TGTGCCAGCACGAGGGGGAATCCCCGCAACACTGAAGCTTTCTTT	CASTRGNPRNTEAFF
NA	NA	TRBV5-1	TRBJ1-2	TGCGCCAGCAGCTCAGCCGGGACATATGGCTACACCTTC	CASSSAGTYGYTF
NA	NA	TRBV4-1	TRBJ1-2	TGCGCCAGCAGCCAAGAAAGTAGGGACTCCGGCCACTATGGCTACACCTTC	CASSQESRDSGHYGYTF
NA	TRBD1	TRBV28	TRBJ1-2	TGTGCCAGCAGTTTTGCGGGGGGACAGACTGCCCCTCTCTTTGGCTACACCTTC	CASSFAGGQTAPLFGYTF
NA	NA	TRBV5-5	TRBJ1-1	TGTGCCAGCAGAGGTGGACAGCCCTACACTGAAGCTTTCTTT	CASRGGQPYTEAFF
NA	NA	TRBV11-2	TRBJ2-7	TGTGCCAGCAGCTTAGACCCCGGGGCACCACCGTTTCGCGAGCAGTACTTC	CASSLDPGAPPFREQYF
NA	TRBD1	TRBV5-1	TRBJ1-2	TGCGCCAGCAGCTCTAGGCAGGGGACAGGGGGCCATGGCTACACCTTC	CASSSRQGTGGHGYTF
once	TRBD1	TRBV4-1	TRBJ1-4	TGCGCCAGCAGCCAAGAGGGGCCCCGGGACAGGGCAACTAATGAAAAACTGTTTTTT	CASSQEGPRDRATNEKLFF
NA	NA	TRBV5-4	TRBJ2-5	TGTGCCAGCAGCTTTCGCGGGGGACAAGTGGGGAAGACCCAGTACTTC	CASSFRGGQVGKTQYF
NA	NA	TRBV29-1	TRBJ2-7	TGCAGCGTTGCCAGCGGGTACGAGCAGTACTTC	CSVASGYEQYF
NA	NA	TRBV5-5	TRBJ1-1	TGTGCCAGCAGCTCCGGCGGGGCCGGGACACTCGCTTTCTTT	CASSSGGAGTLAFF
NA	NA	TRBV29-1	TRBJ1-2	TGCAGCGTTGTGTCAGGGACTAACTATGGCTACACCTTC	CSVVSGTNYGYTF
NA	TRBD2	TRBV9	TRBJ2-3	TGTGCCAGCAGCGTAGCACCGGGACTACGCACAGATACGCAGTATTTT	CASSVAPGLRTDTQYF
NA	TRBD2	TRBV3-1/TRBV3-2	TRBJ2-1	TGTGCCAGCAGCCGGGGACTAGCGGTATACAATGAGCAGTTCTTC	CASSRGLAVYNEQFF
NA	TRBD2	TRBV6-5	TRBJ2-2	TGTGCCAGCGTAGGGACTAGTTTCACCGGGGAGCTGTTTTTT	CASVGTSFTGELFF
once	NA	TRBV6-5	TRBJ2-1	TGTGCCAGCAGTTTGCGGGCAGACTCCTACAATGAGCAGTTCTTC	CASSLRADSYNEQFF
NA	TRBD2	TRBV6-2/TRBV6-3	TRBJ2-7	TGTGCCAGCAGTTACGATCGGCTAGCGGGGGCCCTCGAGCAGTACTTC	CASSYDRLAGALEQYF
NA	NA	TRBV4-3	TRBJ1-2	TGCGCCAGCAGCCTTCAGGGCTCTAACTATGGCTACACCTTC	CASSLQGSNYGYTF
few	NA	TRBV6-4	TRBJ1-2	TGTGCCAGCAGTTCTGGAGGGTCAGTATCGGGCTACACCTTC	CASSSGGSVSGYTF
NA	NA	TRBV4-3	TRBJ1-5	TGCGCCAGCAGCCAAGCTATTGGGTTAGAGTGGCAGGGTGCTCAGCCCCAGCATTTT	CASSQAIGLEWQGAQPQHF
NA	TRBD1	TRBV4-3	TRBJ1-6	TGCGCCAGCAGCCAAGAGGCAGGGGGCAGTAATTCACCCCTCCACTTT	CASSQEAGGSNSPLHF
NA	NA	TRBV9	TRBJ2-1	TGTGCCAGCAGCGGGAGCTCCTACAATGAGCAGTTCTTC	CASSGSSYNEQFF
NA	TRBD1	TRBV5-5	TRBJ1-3	TGTGCCAGCAGCCCGACAGGGAGAAATGGAAACACCATATATTTT	CASSPTGRNGNTIYF
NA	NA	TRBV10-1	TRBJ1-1	TGCGCCAGCAGCTTACAGGGCGCGGGAGCTTTCTTT	CASSLQGAGAFF
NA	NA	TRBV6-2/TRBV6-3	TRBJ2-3	TGTGCCAGCAGTTACAGGGATACGCAGTATTTT	CASSYRDTQYF
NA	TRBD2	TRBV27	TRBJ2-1	TGTGCCAGCAGTTTATTTCCTAGCGGGGGGCCCCGGGGGCGGTTCGAGCAGTTCTTC	CASSLFPSGGPRGRFEQFF
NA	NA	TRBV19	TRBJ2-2	TGTGCCAGTAGTATCCGTCGGAACACCGGGGAGCTGTTTTTT	CASSIRRNTGELFF
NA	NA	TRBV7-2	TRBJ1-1	TGTGCCAGCAGCCCAATGTGGGGGGCCCCAGAAACTGAAGCTTTCTTT	CASSPMWGAPETEAFF
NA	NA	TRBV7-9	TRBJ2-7	TGTGCCAGCGCATGGGCCTCCTACGAGCAGTACTTC	CASAWASYEQYF
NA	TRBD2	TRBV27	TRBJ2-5	TGTGCCAGCAGGGGTAGCGGGGGTCGGGAGACCCAGTACTTC	CASRGSGGRETQYF
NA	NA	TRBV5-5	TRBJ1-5	TGTGCCAGCAGCTCCGACAGAGATAGCAATCAGCCCCAGCATTTT	CASSSDRDSNQPQHF
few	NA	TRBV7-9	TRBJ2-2	TGTGCCAGCAGCTCTGGACTAAAGAACACCGGGGAGCTGTTTTTT	CASSSGLKNTGELFF
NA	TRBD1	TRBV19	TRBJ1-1	TGTGCCAGTAGTATCTCACCGACAGGGTGGGACTCTGAAGCTTTCTTT	CASSISPTGWDSEAFF
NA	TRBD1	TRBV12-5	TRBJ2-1	TGTGCTAGTGGTTTGGTCCTCGCGGCAGGGGGCCCCTACAATGAGCAGTTCTTC	CASGLVLAAGGPYNEQFF
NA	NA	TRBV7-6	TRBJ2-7	TGTGCCAGCAGCTGGGGTGTAAGTAGTGCCTACGAGCAGTACTTC	CASSWGVSSAYEQYF
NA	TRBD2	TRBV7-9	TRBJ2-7	TGTGCCAGCAGCTTGTCGGCTAGCGGCAACTACGAGCAGTACTTC	CASSLSASGNYEQYF
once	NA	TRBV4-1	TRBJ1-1	TGCGCCAGCAGCCAAGGGGGGACGGGATTCATTGAAGCTTTCTTT	CASSQGGTGFIEAFF
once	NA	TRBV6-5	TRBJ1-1	TGTGCCAGCATTAGGGACATAAGTCGAACTGAAGCTTTCTTT	CASIRDISRTEAFF
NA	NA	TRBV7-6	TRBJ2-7	TGTGCCAGCAGCTTAGCTGGCGGGGGCCCCGGGTTGCAGTACTTC	CASSLAGGGPGLQYF
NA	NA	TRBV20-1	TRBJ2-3	TGCAGTGCTAGTCTGGACGCCCTGCGGGGTACGCAGTATTTT	CSASLDALRGTQYF
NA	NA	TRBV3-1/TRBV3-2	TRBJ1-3	TGTGCCAGCAGCCAAGAAAGGTCCACCATATATTTT	CASSQERSTIYF
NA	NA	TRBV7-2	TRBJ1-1	TGTGCCAGCAGCCTCACGCAGGGGTCTGAAGCTTTCTTT	CASSLTQGSEAFF
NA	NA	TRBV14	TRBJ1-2	TGTGCCAGCAGCCCTCTGGGGGGGAACTATGGCTACACCTTC	CASSPLGGNYGYTF
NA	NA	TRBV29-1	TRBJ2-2	TGCAGCGTTCAGGGGTGGACCGGGGAGCTGTTTTTT	CSVQGWTGELFF
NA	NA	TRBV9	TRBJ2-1	TGTGCCAGCAACCCCCACATCTCCTACAATGAGCAGTTCTTC	CASNPHISYNEQFF
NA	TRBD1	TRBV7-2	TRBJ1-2	TGTGCCAGCAGCTTAGCCCCCAGGGGGGCGGTTGGGTATGGCTACACCTTC	CASSLAPRGAVGYGYTF
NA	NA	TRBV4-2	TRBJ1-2	TGTGCCAGCAGCCAAGAGCCGCGGTATGGCTACACCTTC	CASSQEPRYGYTF
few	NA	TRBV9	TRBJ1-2	TGTGCCAGCAGCGCGCTGACGAGTGAGAACTATGGCTACACCTTC	CASSALTSENYGYTF
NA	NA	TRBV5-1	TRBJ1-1	TGCGCCAGCAGCCGCTCGTTCGACAGGGAAGCTTTCTTT	CASSRSFDREAFF
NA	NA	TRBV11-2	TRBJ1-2	TGTGCCAGCAGCTTAGATTCTGGCAGGAGGAACTATGGCTACACCTTC	CASSLDSGRRNYGYTF
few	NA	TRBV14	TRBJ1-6	TGTGCCAGCAGCCAAATCCAGGGTGGTTCACCCCTCCACTTT	CASSQIQGGSPLHF
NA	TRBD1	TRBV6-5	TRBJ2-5	TGTGCCAGCAGTCGACAGGGGGTAAAGACCCAGTACTTC	CASSRQGVKTQYF